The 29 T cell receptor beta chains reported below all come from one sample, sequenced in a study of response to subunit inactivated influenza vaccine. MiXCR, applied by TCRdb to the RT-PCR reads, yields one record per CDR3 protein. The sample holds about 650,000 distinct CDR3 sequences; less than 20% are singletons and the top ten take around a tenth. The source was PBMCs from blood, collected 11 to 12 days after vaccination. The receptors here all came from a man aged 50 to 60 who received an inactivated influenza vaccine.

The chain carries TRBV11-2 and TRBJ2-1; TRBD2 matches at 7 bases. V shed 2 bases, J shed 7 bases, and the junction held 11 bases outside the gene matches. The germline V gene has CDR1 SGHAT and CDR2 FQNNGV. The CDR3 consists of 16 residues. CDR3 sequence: CASSLSLGGPHNEQFF. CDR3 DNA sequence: TGTGCCAGCAGCTTAAGTCTGGGAGGGCCTCATAATGAGCAGTTCTTC.

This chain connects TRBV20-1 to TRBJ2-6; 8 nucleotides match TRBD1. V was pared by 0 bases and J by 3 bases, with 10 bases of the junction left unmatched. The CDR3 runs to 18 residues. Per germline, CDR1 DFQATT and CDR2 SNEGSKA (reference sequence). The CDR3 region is CSARDTRQGNNGANVLTF. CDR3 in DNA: TGCAGTGCTAGAGATACGAGACAGGGGAATAATGGGGCCAACGTCCTGACTTTC.

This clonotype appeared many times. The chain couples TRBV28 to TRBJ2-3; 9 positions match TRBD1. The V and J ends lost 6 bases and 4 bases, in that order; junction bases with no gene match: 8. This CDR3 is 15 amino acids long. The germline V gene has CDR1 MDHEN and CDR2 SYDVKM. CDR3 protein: CASSPTGGPPDTQYF. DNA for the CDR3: TGTGCCAGCAGCCCGACAGGGGGACCCCCAGATACGCAGTATTTT.

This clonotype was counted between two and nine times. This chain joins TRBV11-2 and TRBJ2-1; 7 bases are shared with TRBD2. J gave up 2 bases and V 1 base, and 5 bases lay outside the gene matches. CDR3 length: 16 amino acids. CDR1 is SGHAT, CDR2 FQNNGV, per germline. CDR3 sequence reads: CASSLAPGGTYNEQFF. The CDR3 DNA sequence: TGTGCCAGCAGCTTAGCTCCGGGGGGAACCTACAATGAGCAGTTCTTC. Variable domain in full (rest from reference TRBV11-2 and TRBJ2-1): EAGVAQSPRYKIIEKRQSVAFWCNPISGHATLYWYQQILGQGPKLLIQFQNNGVVDDSQLPKDRFSAERLKGVDSTLKIQPAKLEDSAVYLCASSLAPGGTYNEQFFGPGTRLTVL.

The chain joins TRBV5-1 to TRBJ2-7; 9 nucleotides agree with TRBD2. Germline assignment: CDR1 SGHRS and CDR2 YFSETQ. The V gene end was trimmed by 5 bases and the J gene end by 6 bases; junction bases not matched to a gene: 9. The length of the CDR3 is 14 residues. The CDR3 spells CASRAGGPTGEQYF. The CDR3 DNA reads TGCGCCAGCAGAGCGGGAGGCCCTACGGGCGAGCAGTACTTC.

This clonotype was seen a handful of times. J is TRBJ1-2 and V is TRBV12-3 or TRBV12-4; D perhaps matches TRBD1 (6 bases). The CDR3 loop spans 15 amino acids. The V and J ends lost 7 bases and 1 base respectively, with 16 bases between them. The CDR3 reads CASNEGRGNNYGYTF. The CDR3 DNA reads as TGTGCCAGCAACGAGGGGAGGGGGAATAACTATGGCTACACCTTC.

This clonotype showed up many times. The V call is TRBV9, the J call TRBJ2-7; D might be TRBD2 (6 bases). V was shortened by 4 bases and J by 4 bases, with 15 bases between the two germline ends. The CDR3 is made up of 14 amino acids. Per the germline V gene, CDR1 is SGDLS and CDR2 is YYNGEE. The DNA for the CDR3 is TGTGCCAGCAGCTCGCGGGACTCCTCATACGAGCAGTACTTC. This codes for CASSSRDSSYEQYF.

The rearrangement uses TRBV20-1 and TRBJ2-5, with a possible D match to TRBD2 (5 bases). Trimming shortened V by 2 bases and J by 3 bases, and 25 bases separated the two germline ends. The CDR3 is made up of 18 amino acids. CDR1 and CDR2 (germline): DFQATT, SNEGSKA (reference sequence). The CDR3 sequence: CSARTRNSDGYNKETQYF. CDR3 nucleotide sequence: TGCAGTGCTAGAACCAGGAATAGCGATGGGTACAATAAAGAGACCCAGTACTTC.

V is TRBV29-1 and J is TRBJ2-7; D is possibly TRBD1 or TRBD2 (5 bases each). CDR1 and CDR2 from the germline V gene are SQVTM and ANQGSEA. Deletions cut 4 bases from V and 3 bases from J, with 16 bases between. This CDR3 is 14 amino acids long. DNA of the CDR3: TGCAGCGTTGCCTTTTGGGGGTTCCGCTACGAGCAGTACTTC. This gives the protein CSVAFWGFRYEQYF.

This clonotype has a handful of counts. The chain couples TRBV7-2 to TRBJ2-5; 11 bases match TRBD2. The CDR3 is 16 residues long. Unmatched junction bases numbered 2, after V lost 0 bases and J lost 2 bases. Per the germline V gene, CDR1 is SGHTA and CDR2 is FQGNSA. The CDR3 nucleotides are TGTGCCAGCAGCTTAGCGGGGACTAGCGGACAAGAGACCCAGTACTTC. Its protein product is CASSLAGTSGQETQYF. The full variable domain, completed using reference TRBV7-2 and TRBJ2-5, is GAGVSQSPSNKVTEKGKDVELRCDPISGHTALYWYRQSLGQGLEFLIYFQGNSAPDKSGLPSDRFSAERTGGSVSTLTIQRTQQEDSAVYLCASSLAGTSGQETQYFGPGTRLLVL.

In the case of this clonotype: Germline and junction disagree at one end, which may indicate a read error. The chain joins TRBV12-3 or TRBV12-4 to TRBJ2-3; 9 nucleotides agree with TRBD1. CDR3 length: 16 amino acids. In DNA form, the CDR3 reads TGTGCCAACAGTCCTCAACAGGGGGCTAGCACAGATACGCAGTATTTT. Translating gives CANSPQQGASTDTQYF.

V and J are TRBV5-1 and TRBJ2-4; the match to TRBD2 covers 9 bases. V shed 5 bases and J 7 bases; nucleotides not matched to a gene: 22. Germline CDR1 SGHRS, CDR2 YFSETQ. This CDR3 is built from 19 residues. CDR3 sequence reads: CASRSAGGNSGSPLNIQYF. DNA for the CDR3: TGCGCCAGCAGATCGGCAGGTGGTAATAGCGGGAGCCCCTTGAACATTCAGTACTTC.

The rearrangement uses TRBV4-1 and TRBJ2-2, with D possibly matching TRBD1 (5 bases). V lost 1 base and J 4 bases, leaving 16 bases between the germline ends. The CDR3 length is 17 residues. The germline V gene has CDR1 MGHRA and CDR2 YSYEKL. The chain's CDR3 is CASSQARAGLATGELFF. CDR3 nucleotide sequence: TGCGCCAGCAGCCAAGCAAGGGCAGGGCTGGCCACCGGGGAGCTGTTTTTT.

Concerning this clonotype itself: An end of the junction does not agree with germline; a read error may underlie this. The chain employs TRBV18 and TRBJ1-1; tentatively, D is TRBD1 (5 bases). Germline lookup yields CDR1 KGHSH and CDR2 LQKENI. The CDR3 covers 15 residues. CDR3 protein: CAGSPGLTGNTEAFF. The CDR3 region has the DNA TGTGCCGGCTCACCAGGGCTCACGGGGAACACTGAAGCTTTCTTT.

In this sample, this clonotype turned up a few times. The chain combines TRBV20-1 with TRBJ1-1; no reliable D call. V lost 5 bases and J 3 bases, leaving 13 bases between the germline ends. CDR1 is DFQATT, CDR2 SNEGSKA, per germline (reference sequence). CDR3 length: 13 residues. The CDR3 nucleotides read TGCAGTGCTGGCCAAGGGTCGCACACTGAAGCTTTCTTT. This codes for CSAGQGSHTEAFF.

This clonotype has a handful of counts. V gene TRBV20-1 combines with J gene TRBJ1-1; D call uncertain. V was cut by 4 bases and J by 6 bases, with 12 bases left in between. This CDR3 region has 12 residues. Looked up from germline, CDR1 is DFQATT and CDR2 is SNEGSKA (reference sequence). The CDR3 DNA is TGCAGTGCTATTGAGTTTTTCGCTGAAGCTTTCTTT. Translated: CSAIEFFAEAFF.

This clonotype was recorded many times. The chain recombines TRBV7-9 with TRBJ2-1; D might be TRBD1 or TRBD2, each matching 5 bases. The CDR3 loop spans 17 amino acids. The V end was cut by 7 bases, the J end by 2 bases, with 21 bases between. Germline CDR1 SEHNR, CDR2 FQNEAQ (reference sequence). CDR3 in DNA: TGTGCCAGCAACTTGATGGTGGGGGTGGGGACCTACAATGAGCAGTTCTTC. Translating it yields CASNLMVGVGTYNEQFF.

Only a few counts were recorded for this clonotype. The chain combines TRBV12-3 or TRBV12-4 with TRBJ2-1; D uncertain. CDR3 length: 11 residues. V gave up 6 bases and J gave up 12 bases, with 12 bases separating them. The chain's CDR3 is CASRGLDRQFF. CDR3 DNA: TGTGCCAGCAGAGGGTTAGATCGGCAGTTCTTC.

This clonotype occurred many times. In DNA, the CDR3 is TGTGCCAGCAGTTTCAGTGACGAGCAGTACTTC. Translation: CASSFSDEQYF. The rearrangement uses TRBV28 and TRBJ2-7; unclear D gene. This CDR3 is 11 amino acids long. The V end was cut by 3 bases, the J end by 5 bases, with 5 bases between. Germline V lookup: CDR1 MDHEN, CDR2 SYDVKM. The whole variable domain, remainder taken from reference TRBV28 and TRBJ2-7, is DVKVTQSSRYLVKRTGEKVFLECVQDMDHENMFWYRQDPGLGLRLIYFSYDVKMKEKGDIPEGYSVSREKKERFSLILESASTNQTSMYLCASSFSDEQYFGPGTRLTVT.

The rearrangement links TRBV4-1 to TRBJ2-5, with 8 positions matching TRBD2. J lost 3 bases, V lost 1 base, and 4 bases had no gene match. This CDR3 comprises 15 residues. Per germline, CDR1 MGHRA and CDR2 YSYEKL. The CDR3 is CASSQVPAGEETQYF. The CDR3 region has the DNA TGCGCCAGCAGCCAAGTACCAGCGGGGGAAGAGACCCAGTACTTC.

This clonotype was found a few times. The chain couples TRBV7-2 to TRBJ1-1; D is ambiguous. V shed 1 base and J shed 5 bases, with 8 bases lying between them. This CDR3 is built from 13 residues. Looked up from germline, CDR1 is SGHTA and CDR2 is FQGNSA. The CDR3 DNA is TGTGCCAGCAGCTTAGAATTGGCGACTGAAGCTTTCTTT. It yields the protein CASSLELATEAFF.

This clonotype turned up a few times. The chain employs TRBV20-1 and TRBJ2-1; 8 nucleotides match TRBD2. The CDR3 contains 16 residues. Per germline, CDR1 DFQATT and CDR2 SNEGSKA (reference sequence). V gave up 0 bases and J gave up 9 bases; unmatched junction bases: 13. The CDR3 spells CSARDLPGRVFVEQFF. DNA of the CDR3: TGCAGTGCTAGAGATCTTCCCGGGAGGGTTTTTGTTGAGCAGTTCTTC.

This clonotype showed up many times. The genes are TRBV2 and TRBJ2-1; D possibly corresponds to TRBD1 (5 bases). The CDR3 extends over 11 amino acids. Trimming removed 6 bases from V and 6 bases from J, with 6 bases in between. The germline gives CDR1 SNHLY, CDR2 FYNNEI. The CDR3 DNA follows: TGTGCCAGCAGAGACAGCAATGAGCAGTTCTTC. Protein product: CASRDSNEQFF.

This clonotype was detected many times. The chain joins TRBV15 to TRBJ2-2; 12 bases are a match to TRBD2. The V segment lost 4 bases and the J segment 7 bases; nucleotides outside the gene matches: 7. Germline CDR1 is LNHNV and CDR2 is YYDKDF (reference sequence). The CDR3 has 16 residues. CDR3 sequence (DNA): TGTGCCACCAGCATCGGGACTAGCGGGTTAGGCGGGGAGCTGTTTTTT. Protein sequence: CATSIGTSGLGGELFF.

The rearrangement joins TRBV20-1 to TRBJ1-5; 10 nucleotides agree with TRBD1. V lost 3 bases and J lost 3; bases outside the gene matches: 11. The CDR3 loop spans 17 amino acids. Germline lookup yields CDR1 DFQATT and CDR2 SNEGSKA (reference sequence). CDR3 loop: CSARDRDRGYFNQPQHF. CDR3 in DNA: TGCAGTGCTAGGGATCGGGACAGGGGATACTTCAATCAGCCCCAGCATTTT.

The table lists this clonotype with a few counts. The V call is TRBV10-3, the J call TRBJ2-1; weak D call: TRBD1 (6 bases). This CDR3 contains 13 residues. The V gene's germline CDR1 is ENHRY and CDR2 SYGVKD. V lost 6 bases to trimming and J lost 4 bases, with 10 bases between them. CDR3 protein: CAIRRGTYNEQFF. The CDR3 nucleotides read TGTGCCATCAGAAGGGGGACATACAATGAGCAGTTCTTC.

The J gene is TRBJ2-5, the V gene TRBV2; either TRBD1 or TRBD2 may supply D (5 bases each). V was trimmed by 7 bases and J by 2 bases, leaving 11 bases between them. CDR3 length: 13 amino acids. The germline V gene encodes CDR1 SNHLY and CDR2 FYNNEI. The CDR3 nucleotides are TGTGCCAGCATGAGGGGAATTCAAGAGACCCAGTACTTC. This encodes CASMRGIQETQYF.

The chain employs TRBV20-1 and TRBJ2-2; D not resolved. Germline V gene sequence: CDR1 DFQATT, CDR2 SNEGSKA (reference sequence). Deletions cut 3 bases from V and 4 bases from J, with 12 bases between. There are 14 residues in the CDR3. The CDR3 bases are TGCAGTGCTAGTCCCCAGGCTGGCACCGGGGAGCTGTTTTTT. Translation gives CSASPQAGTGELFF.

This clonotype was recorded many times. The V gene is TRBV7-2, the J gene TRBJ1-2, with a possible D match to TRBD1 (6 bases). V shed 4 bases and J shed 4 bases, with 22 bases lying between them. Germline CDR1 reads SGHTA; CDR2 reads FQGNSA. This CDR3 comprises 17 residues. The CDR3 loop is CASSSQSTGALGYGYTF. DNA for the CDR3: TGTGCCAGCAGCTCACAGTCAACGGGGGCGCTGGGCTATGGCTACACCTTC.